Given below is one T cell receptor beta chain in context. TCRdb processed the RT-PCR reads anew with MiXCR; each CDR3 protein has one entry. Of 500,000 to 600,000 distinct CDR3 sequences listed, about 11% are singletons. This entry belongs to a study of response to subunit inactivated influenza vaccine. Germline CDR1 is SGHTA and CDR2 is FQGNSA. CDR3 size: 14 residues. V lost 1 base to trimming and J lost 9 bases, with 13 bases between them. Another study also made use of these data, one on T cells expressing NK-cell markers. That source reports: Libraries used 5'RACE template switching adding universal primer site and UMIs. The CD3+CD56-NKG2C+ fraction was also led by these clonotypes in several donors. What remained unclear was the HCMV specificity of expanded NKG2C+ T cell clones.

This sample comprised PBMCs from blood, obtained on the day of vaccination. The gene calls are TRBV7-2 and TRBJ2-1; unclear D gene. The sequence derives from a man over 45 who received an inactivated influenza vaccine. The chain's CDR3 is CASSLGSLRTEQFF. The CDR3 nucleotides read TGTGCCAGCAGCTTAGGGTCCTTGCGAACTGAGCAGTTCTTC.